Following are 7 T cell receptor beta chains from one sample sequenced in a study of blood T cell repertoires in COVID-19. Using immunoSEQ multiplex PCR, the repertoire was profiled, and TCRdb retains in-frame clones only, with some absent. The data hold approximately 220,000 clones, with over 85% observed a single time. Source material: PBMCs or T cells enriched from blood (not recorded which). The receptor source for this set is a woman between 25 and 40 years old with acute COVID-19.

This chain joins TRBV4-1 and TRBJ2-3, with a weak D call TRBD2 (5 bases). The V gene's germline CDR1 is MGHRA and CDR2 YSYEKL. The CDR3 totals 15 residues. Trimming stripped 6 bases from V and 1 base from J, with 14 bases between. The CDR3 DNA follows: TGCGCCAGCAGGCCACTAGACGCAGGCACAGATACGCAGTATTTT. Its translation is CASRPLDAGTDTQYF.

This sequence joins TRBV19 and TRBJ2-5; 12 bases are a match to TRBD1. The CDR3 extends over 16 amino acids. CDR1 and CDR2 from the germline V gene are LNHDA and SQIVND (reference sequence). Unmatched junction bases numbered 9, after V lost 5 bases and J lost 5 bases. CDR3 coding DNA: TGTGCCAGTAGTCAGAGGGGACAGGGGGCTATTGAGACCCAGTACTTC. Translated, it gives CASSQRGQGAIETQYF.

The chain links TRBV14 to TRBJ1-2, with D hard to call. Trimming took 5 bases from V and 3 from J, leaving 16 bases between them. The CDR3 has 15 amino acids. Germline CDR1 SGHDN, CDR2 FVKESK. DNA for the CDR3: TGTGCCAGCAGCTTGACTCCCCAGCTATACTATGGCTACACCTTC. This encodes CASSLTPQLYYGYTF.

The V gene is TRBV19, the J gene TRBJ1-1; D is perhaps TRBD1 (6 bases). The CDR3 has 14 amino acids. Germline V lookup: CDR1 LNHDA, CDR2 SQIVND (reference sequence). V was pared by 3 bases and J by 4 bases, with 12 bases between. In DNA, the CDR3 is TGTGCCAGTAGTATGCGGACAGAATCCACTGAAGCTTTCTTT. It yields the protein CASSMRTESTEAFF. Variable domain in full (rest from reference TRBV19 and TRBJ1-1): DGGITQSPKYLFRKEGQNVTLSCEQNLNHDAMYWYRQDPGQGLRLIYYSQIVNDFQKGDIAEGYSVSREKKESFPLTVTSAQKNPTAFYLCASSMRTESTEAFFGQGTRLTVV.

This chain joins TRBV7-2 and TRBJ1-6, with 7 positions matching TRBD1. The CDR3 spans 17 residues. Per the germline V gene, CDR1 is SGHTA and CDR2 is FQGNSA. V dropped 4 bases and J dropped 7; count of bases not matched to a gene: 13. CDR3 DNA sequence: TGTGCCAGCAGCTCGACAGTTACCGGGACAGCAAATTCACCCCTCCACTTT. Translated: CASSSTVTGTANSPLHF.

CDR3 amino acids: CASSLDPWTISPLHF. The CDR3 nucleotides are TGTGCCAGCAGCTTGGATCCGTGGACTATCTCACCCCTCCACTTT. This chain joins TRBV5-4 and TRBJ1-6; D gene unclear. Germline lookup yields CDR1 SGHNT and CDR2 YYREEE (reference sequence). The length of the CDR3 is 15 residues. Trimming removed 0 bases from V and 10 bases from J, with 14 bases in between.

The chain links TRBV11-2 to TRBJ1-1; no clear D. The V and J ends lost 0 bases and 2 bases respectively, with 7 bases between them. The CDR3 totals 14 residues. The germline V gene has CDR1 SGHAT and CDR2 FQNNGV. The DNA for the CDR3 is TGTGCCAGCAGCTTAGATAGAACTAACACTGAAGCTTTCTTT. This translates into CASSLDRTNTEAFF.